The T cell receptor (beta chain) described here comes from a study of blood T cell repertoires in COVID-19. About the research overall: Sites across the United States, Italy and Spain contributed samples from acute and convalescent COVID-19.

This clone showed up just a few times. The CDR3 is 13 amino acids. After removal of 3 bases from V and 3 bases from J, the junction contained 2 bases not matched to a gene. CDR1 and CDR2 from the germline V gene are MNHEY and SVGAGI. Source study methods: Reference gene primer amplification in the assay estimated nucleated cell counts. TCRdb keeps only in-frame clones here, not all; method: immunoSEQ multiplex PCR. V and J calls plus clone size are reproduced from that table; the DNA served to infer D and trimming. The sample lists tens of thousands of clones; more than 75% were seen once. Seattle patients were enrolled while actively infected and followed longitudinally.

The rearrangement uses TRBV6-5 and TRBJ2-7, with TRBD1 identical over 7 bases. The sequenced material came from peripheral blood. This TCR was sampled from a man between 60 and 70 years old with COVID-19, enrolled during active disease. The CDR3 sequence: CASSYTGVYEQYF. The CDR3 DNA follows: TGTGCCAGCAGTTATACAGGGGTCTACGAGCAGTACTTC.